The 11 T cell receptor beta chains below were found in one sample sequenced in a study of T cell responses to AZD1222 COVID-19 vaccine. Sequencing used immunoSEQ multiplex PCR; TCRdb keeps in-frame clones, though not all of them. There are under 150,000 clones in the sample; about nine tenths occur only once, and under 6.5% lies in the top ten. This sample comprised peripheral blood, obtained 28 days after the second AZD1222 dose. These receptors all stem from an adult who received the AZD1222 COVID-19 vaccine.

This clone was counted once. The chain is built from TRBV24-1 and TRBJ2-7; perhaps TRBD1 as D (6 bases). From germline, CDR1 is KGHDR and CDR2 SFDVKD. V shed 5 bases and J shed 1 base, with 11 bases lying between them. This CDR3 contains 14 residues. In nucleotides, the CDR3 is TGTGCCACCAGTGGGAAGGGGGTGTCCTACGAGCAGTACTTC. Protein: CATSGKGVSYEQYF.

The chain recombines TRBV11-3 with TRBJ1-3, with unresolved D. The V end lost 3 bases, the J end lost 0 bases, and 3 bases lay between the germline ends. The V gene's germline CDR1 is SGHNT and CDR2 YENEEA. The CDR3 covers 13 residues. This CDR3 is CASSFGSGNTIYF. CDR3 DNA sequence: TGTGCCAGCAGCTTCGGCTCTGGAAACACCATATATTTT.

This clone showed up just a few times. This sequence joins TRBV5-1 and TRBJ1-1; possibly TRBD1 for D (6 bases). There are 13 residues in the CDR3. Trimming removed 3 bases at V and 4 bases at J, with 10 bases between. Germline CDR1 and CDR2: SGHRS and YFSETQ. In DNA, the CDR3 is TGCGCCAGCAGCTCGGGACAAATCACTGAAGCTTTCTTT. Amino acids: CASSSGQITEAFF.

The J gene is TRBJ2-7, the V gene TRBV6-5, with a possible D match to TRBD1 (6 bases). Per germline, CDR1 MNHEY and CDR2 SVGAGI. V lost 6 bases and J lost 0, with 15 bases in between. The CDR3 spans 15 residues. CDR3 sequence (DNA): TGTGCCAGCAGCCTCTTGACAGGCCCCTCCTACGAGCAGTACTTC. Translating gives CASSLLTGPSYEQYF.

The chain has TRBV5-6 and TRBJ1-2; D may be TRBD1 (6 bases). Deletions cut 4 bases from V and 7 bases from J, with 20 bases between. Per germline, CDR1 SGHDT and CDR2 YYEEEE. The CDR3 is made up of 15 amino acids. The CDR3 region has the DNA TGTGCCAGCAGCACACTTACAGGGAAGCGGGGTGGCTACACCTTC. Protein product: CASSTLTGKRGGYTF.

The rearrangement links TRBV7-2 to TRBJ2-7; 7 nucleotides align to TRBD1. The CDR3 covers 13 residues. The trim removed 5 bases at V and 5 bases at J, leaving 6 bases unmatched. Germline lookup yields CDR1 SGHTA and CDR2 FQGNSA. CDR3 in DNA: TGTGCCAGCAGCCCGGGACAGCCCAACGAGCAGTACTTC. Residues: CASSPGQPNEQYF.

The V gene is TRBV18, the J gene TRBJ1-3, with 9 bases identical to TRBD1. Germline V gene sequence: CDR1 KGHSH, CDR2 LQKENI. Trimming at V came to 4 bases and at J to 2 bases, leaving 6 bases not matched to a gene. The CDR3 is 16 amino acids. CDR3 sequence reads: CASSRDRAFPGNTIYF. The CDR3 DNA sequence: TGTGCCAGCTCACGGGACAGGGCTTTTCCTGGAAACACCATATATTTT.

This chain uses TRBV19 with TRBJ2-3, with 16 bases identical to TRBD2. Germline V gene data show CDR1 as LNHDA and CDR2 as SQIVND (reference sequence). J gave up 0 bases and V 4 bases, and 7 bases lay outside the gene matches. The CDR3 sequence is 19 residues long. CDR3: CASSTLPGLAGGSTDTQYF. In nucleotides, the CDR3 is TGTGCCAGTAGTACCCTCCCGGGACTAGCGGGGGGGAGCACAGATACGCAGTATTTT. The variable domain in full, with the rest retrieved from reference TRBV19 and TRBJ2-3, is DGGITQSPKYLFRKEGQNVTLSCEQNLNHDAMYWYRQDPGQGLRLIYYSQIVNDFQKGDIAEGYSVSREKKESFPLTVTSAQKNPTAFYLCASSTLPGLAGGSTDTQYFGPGTRLTVL.

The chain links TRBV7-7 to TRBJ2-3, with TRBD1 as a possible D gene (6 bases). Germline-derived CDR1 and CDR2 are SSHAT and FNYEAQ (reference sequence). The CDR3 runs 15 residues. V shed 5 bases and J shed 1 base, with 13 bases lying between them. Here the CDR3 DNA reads TGTGCCAGCAGCCTAACAGGGTCTGGCACAGATACGCAGTATTTT. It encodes CASSLTGSGTDTQYF. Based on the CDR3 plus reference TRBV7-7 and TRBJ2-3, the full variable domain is GAGVSQSPRYKVTKRGQDVTLRCDPISSHATLYWYQQALGQGPEFLTYFNYEAQPDKSGLPSDRFSAERPEGSISTLTIQRTEQRDSAMYRCASSLTGSGTDTQYFGPGTRLTVL.

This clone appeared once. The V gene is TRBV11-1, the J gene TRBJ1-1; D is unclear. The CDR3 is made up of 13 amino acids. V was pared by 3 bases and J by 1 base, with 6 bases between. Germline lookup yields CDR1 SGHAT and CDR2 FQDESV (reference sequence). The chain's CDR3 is CASSFRANTEAFF. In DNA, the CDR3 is TGTGCCAGCAGCTTCCGAGCGAACACTGAAGCTTTCTTT.

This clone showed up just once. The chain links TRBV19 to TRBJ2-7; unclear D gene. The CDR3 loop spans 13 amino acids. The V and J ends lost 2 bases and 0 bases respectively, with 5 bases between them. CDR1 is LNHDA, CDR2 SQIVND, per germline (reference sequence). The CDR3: CASSIKSSYEQYF. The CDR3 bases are TGTGCCAGTAGTATAAAGAGCTCCTACGAGCAGTACTTC. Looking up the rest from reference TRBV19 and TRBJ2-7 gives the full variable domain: DGGITQSPKYLFRKEGQNVTLSCEQNLNHDAMYWYRQDPGQGLRLIYYSQIVNDFQKGDIAEGYSVSREKKESFPLTVTSAQKNPTAFYLCASSIKSSYEQYFGPGTRLTVT.